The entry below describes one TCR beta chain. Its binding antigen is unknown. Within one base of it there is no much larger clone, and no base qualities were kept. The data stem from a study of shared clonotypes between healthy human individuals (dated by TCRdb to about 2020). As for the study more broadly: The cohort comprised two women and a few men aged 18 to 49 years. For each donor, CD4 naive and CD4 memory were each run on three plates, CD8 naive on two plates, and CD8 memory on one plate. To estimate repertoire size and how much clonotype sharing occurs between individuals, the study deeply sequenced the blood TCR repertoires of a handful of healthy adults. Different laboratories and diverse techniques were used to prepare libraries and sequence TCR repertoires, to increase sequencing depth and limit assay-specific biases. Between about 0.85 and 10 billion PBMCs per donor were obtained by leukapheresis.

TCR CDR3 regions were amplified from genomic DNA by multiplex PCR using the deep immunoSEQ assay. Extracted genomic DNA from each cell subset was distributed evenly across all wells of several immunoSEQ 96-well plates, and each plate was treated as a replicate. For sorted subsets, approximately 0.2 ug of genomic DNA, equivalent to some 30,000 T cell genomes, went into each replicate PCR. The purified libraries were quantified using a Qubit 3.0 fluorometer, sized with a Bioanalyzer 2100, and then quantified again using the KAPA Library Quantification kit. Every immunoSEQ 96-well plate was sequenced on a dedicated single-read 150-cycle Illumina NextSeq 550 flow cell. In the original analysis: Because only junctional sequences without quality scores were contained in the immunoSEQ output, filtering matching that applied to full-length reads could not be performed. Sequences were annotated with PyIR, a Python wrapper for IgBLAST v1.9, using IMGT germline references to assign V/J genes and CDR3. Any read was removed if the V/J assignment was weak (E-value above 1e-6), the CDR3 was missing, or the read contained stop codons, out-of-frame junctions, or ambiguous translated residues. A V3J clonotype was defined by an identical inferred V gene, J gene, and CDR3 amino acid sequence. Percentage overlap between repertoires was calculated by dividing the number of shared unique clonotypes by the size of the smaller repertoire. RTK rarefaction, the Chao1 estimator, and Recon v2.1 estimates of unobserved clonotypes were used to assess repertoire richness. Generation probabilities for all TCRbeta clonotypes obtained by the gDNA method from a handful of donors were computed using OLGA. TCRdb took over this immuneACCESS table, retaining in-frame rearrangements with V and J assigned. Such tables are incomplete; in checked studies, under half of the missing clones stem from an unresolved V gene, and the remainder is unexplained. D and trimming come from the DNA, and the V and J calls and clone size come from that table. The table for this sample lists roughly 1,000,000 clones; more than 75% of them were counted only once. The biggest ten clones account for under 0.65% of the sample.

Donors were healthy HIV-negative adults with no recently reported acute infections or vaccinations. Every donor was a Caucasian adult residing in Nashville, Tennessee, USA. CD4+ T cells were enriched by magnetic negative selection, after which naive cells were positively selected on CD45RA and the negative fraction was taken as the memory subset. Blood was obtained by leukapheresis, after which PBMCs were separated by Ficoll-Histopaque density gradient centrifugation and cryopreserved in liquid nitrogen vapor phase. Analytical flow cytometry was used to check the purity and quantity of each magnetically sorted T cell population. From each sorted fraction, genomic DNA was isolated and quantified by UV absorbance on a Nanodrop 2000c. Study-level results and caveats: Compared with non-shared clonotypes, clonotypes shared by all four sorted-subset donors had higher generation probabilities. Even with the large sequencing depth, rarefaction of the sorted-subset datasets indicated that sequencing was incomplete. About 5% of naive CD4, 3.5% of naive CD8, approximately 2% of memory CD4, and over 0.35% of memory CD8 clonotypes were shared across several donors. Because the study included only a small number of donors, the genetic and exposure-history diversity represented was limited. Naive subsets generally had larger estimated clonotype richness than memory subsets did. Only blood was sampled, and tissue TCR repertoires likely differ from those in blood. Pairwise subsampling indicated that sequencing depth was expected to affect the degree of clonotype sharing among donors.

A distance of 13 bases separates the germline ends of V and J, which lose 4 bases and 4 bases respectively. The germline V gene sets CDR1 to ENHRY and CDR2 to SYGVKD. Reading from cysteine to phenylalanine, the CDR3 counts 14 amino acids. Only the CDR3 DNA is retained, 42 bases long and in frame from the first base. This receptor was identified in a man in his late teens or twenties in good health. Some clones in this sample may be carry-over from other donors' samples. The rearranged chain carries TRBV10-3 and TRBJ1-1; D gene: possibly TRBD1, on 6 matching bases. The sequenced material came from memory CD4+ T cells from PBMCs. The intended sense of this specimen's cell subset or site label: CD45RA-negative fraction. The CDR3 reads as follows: CAISVLLQGTEAFF. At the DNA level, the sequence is TGTGCCATCAGTGTTCTCTTACAGGGCACTGAAGCTTTCTTT.